This T cell receptor (beta chain) was identified in a study of siplizumab effects on memory and regulatory T cells. This table comes from immunoSEQ multiplex PCR, and its TCRdb copy is limited to in-frame clones, with some not included. The table lists some 100,000 clones, about 94% of them singletons. With respect to this clone: Its antigen is unknown.

Study observations and caveats: Proliferating Tregs' suppressive function in siplizumab cultures went unconfirmed.

Sample: non-Treg CD4+ T cells sorted from blood. This TCR was recovered from a human donor in good health.

The CDR3: CSVLSGGRNIQYF. The CDR3 nucleotides are TGCAGCGTCTTATCAGGGGGACGAAACATTCAGTACTTC. This chain joins TRBV29-1 and TRBJ2-4; 7 nucleotides align to TRBD1. The CDR3 is 13 residues long. Germline CDR1 and CDR2: SQVTM and ANQGSEA. The ends lost 6 bases at V and 6 bases at J; junction bases unmatched: 8. The variable domain in full, completed from reference TRBV29-1 and TRBJ2-4, reads SAVISQKPSRDICQRGTSLTIQCQVDSQVTMMFWYRQQPGQSLTLIATANQGSEATYESGFVIDKFPISRPNLTFSTLTVSNMSPEDSSIYLCSVLSGGRNIQYFGAGTRLSVL.